These 18 T cell receptor beta chains were sequenced from one sample in a study of shared clonotypes between healthy human individuals. Profiling relied on immunoSEQ multiplex PCR, and the TCRdb table lists in-frame clones only, not all of them. Here the sample spans about 490,000 clones, roughly 85% being singletons. The sample comprised PBMCs. The source is a woman aged 40 to 49 in good health. Some clones in this sample may be carry-over from other donors' samples.

This clone was seen more than once but under ten times. At the DNA level, this CDR3 is encoded by other sequences in the same sample as well. This chain connects TRBV4-1 to TRBJ1-5; D not resolved. V was trimmed by 1 base and J by 0 bases, leaving 10 bases between them. From germline, CDR1 is MGHRA and CDR2 YSYEKL. The CDR3 loop spans 16 amino acids. The CDR3 DNA follows: TGCGCCAGCAGCCAAGGAACGGCAGATAGCAATCAGCCCCAGCATTTT. This translates into CASSQGTADSNQPQHF.

This clone was seen a few times. This sequence joins TRBV5-6 and TRBJ2-7; D might be TRBD1 (7 bases). Germline V CDR1 and CDR2: SGHDT, YYEEEE. This CDR3 is built from 14 residues. Trimming took off 3 bases at V and 3 bases at J, with 13 bases between the two ends. The DNA of the CDR3 is TGTGCCAGCAGCTGGGGGCAGGGGGGCTACGAGCAGTACTTC. It is translated as CASSWGQGGYEQYF. Full variable domain (outside the CDR3, taken from reference TRBV5-6 and TRBJ2-7): DAGVTQSPTHLIKTRGQQVTLRCSPKSGHDTVSWYQQALGQGPQFIFQYYEEEERQRGNFPDRFSGHQFPNYSSELNVNALLLGDSALYLCASSWGQGGYEQYFGPGTRLTVT.

The chain employs TRBV4-1 and TRBJ2-5; a possible D gene is TRBD1 (6 bases). Germline V gene lookup returns CDR1 MGHRA and CDR2 YSYEKL. V was trimmed by 3 bases and J by 5 bases, leaving 19 bases between them. CDR3 length: 16 residues. CDR3 residues: CASSHPYRVRVETQYF. The CDR3 DNA reads as TGCGCCAGCAGCCACCCATACAGGGTTCGGGTGGAGACCCAGTACTTC.

The chain is built from TRBV10-2 and TRBJ2-1, with TRBD2 matching over 10 bases. Germline lookup yields CDR1 WSHSY and CDR2 SAAADI. This CDR3 comprises 16 residues. The J segment lost 7 bases and the V segment lost 0 bases, leaving 6 bases of the junction unmatched. The CDR3 region is CASSESLAGVRNEQFF. The CDR3 nucleotides read TGCGCCAGCAGTGAGTCCCTAGCGGGAGTGCGGAATGAGCAGTTCTTC.

To note about this clone: Other DNA variants within this sample encode the same CDR3. The rearrangement uses TRBV18 and TRBJ2-1, with 12 bases fitting TRBD2. V gave up 4 bases and J gave up 1 base; unmatched junction bases: 2. The CDR3 spans 16 residues. Germline V gene sequence: CDR1 KGHSH, CDR2 LQKENI. CDR3: CASSLGLAGSYNEQFF. DNA for the CDR3: TGTGCCAGCTCACTTGGACTAGCGGGGTCCTACAATGAGCAGTTCTTC. Drawing the rest from reference TRBV18 and TRBJ2-1, the complete variable domain is NAGVMQNPRHLVRRRGQEARLRCSPMKGHSHVYWYRQLPEEGLKFMVYLQKENIIDESGMPKERFSAEFPKEGPSILRIQQVVRGDSAAYFCASSLGLAGSYNEQFFGPGTRLTVL.

CDR3 amino acids: CASSSWVGRTVNQPQHF. In DNA form, the CDR3 reads TGTGCCAGCAGCTCCTGGGTAGGCAGGACTGTTAATCAGCCCCAGCATTTT. The chain has TRBV7-8 and TRBJ1-5; D not resolved. Germline CDR1 SGHVS, CDR2 FQNEAQ. V gave up 4 bases and J gave up 4 bases, with 20 bases separating them. The CDR3 has 17 residues.

This chain joins TRBV6-1 and TRBJ2-7; D not certain. CDR1 and CDR2 (germline): MNHNS, SASEGT. V was clipped by 3 bases and J by 2 bases, with 8 bases between them. The CDR3 has 13 amino acids. CDR3 DNA: TGTGCCAGCAGTGATTCGGGCCCCTACGAGCAGTACTTC. It encodes CASSDSGPYEQYF.

The V call is TRBV5-1, the J call TRBJ2-1, with 8 bases fitting TRBD1. Germline CDR1 and CDR2: SGHRS and YFSETQ. CDR3 length: 15 amino acids. V lost 8 bases and J lost 2; bases outside the gene matches: 9. The CDR3 DNA is TGCGCCAGTGCACAGGGGGACCAAGCCTACAATGAGCAGTTCTTC. The encoded protein is CASAQGDQAYNEQFF.

The genes are TRBV10-2 and TRBJ2-7, with D tentatively TRBD1 (6 bases). V shed 7 bases and J shed 4 bases, with 14 bases lying between them. Per germline, CDR1 WSHSY and CDR2 SAAADI. The length of the CDR3 is 13 residues. CDR3 loop: CASTKDRLYEQYF. For the CDR3, the DNA is TGCGCCAGCACCAAAGACAGGTTGTACGAGCAGTACTTC.

V gene TRBV23-1 combines with J gene TRBJ1-5; no definite D call. TRBV23-1 is given ORF status, its function remaining uncertain. With 0 bases removed from V and 5 bases from J, the gap between germline ends came to 11 bases. This CDR3 contains 15 residues. CDR3 loop: CASSQSRTYDQPQHF. The CDR3 DNA follows: TGCGCCAGCAGTCAATCTAGGACCTATGATCAGCCCCAGCATTTT.

The chain is built from TRBV7-6 and TRBJ2-1; D is possibly TRBD2 (5 bases). V lost 6 bases, J lost 3 bases, and 12 bases lay in between. From germline, CDR1 is SGHVS and CDR2 FNYEAQ. CDR3 length: 14 residues. CDR3 in amino acids: CASRQAENYNEQFF. The CDR3 bases are TGTGCCAGCAGGCAAGCGGAAAACTACAATGAGCAGTTCTTC.

The rearrangement uses TRBV28 and TRBJ2-3; tentative D call: TRBD2 (6 bases). Trimming took 3 bases from V and 4 from J, leaving 14 bases between them. CDR3 length: 15 amino acids. CDR1 and CDR2 from the germline V gene are MDHEN and SYDVKM. The CDR3 DNA reads TGTGCCAGCAGTTTCCGGATAGCGGAGGCAGATACGCAGTATTTT. Its protein is CASSFRIAEADTQYF.

The chain recombines TRBV5-1 with TRBJ2-3; D may be TRBD2 (5 bases). The V gene lost 1 base and the J gene lost 1 base, with 16 bases spanning the gap. Per the germline V gene, CDR1 is SGHRS and CDR2 is YFSETQ. The CDR3 loop spans 17 amino acids. CDR3 residues: CASSLTARADGTDTQYF. The CDR3 DNA follows: TGCGCCAGCAGCTTGACCGCTAGAGCGGATGGCACAGATACGCAGTATTTT.

The genes are TRBV5-5 and TRBJ2-7, with D possibly being TRBD2 (6 bases). The V gene lost 2 bases and the J gene lost 4 bases, with 19 bases spanning the gap. The CDR3 extends over 16 amino acids. CDR1 and CDR2 from the germline V gene are SGHKS and YYEKEE (reference sequence). This chain's CDR3 is CASSFGAEGRVYEQYF. As DNA, the CDR3 is TGTGCCAGCAGCTTCGGGGCGGAGGGCCGGGTATACGAGCAGTACTTC.

This clone was seen once. The rearrangement uses TRBV19 and TRBJ2-2; TRBD1 might be the D (5 bases). This CDR3 has 18 amino acids. Germline V CDR1 and CDR2: LNHDA, SQIVND (reference sequence). Trimming removed 4 bases from V and 2 bases from J, with 20 bases in between. The CDR3, as DNA: TGTGCCAGTAGTACGGCAGCAGGGATCCCTTCAAACACCGGGGAGCTGTTTTTT. Protein: CASSTAAGIPSNTGELFF. Full variable domain (outside the CDR3, taken from reference TRBV19 and TRBJ2-2): DGGITQSPKYLFRKEGQNVTLSCEQNLNHDAMYWYRQDPGQGLRLIYYSQIVNDFQKGDIAEGYSVSREKKESFPLTVTSAQKNPTAFYLCASSTAAGIPSNTGELFFGEGSRLTVL.

The sample holds many counts of this clone. V is TRBV7-3 and J is TRBJ2-2, with D possibly TRBD1 on 5 matching bases. Germline CDR1 is SGHTA and CDR2 is FQGTGA. The CDR3 is 15 residues long. Trimming took off 5 bases at V and 2 bases at J, with 12 bases between the two ends. The CDR3: CASSMQGGNTGELFF. The CDR3 DNA sequence: TGTGCCAGCAGCATGCAGGGTGGAAACACCGGGGAGCTGTTTTTT.

The rearrangement uses TRBV4-1 and TRBJ2-5; the D gene could be TRBD1 or TRBD2 (5 bases each). Germline values: CDR1 MGHRA, CDR2 YSYEKL. This CDR3 is 14 amino acids long. Trimming stripped 6 bases from V and 5 bases from J, with 16 bases between. The CDR3 nucleotides read TGCGCCAGCAGAAGGCCCGGGGCCGGGGAGACCCAGTACTTC. It codes for CASRRPGAGETQYF.

The chain employs TRBV18 and TRBJ2-1; 7 positions match TRBD1. Germline V gene sequence: CDR1 KGHSH, CDR2 LQKENI. The CDR3 extends over 15 amino acids. V shed 4 bases and J 5 bases; nucleotides not matched to a gene: 8. DNA of the CDR3: TGTGCCAGCTCACGCACAGGGGCGGTAAACAATGAGCAGTTCTTC. It is translated as CASSRTGAVNNEQFF.